This T cell receptor beta chain comes out of a study of STAT5B mutations in CD4+ large granular lymphocyte leukemia. The study, taken as a whole, reports: Data were not HLA-matched across samples. Patient CD4-sorted repertoires stayed more clonal than healthy ones after leukemic-clone removal. TRBV06-family usage was enriched in top patient clones (8/27) versus controls (2/35).

Here immunoSEQ multiplex PCR was the method, and the copy in TCRdb shows in-frame clones only, minus some. The sample records some 35,000 clones, approximately 69% being singletons. This clone was counted only a few times. The antigen is not known. V was pared by 10 bases and J by 2 bases, with 12 bases of the junction left unmatched. In germline, CDR1 is ENHRY, CDR2 SYGVKD. The CDR3 loop spans 15 amino acids. Sequencing was carried out using CD4+ T cells from blood buffy coats. The TCR was taken from a human donor in good health. This chain links TRBV10-3 with TRBJ2-7; 9 bases map to TRBD1. This CDR3 reads CATKQGASPTYEQYF. CDR3 sequence (DNA): TGTGCCACCAAACAGGGGGCAAGCCCAACCTACGAGCAGTACTTC.